The 10 T cell receptor beta chains below all came from one sample that was sequenced in a study of blood T cell repertoires in COVID-19. The repertoire was sequenced with immunoSEQ multiplex PCR; TCRdb's copy has only in-frame clones and lacks some. The sample yields about 130,000 clones, about 86% seen once. The specimen was peripheral blood. These receptors all stem from a woman in her fifties or sixties who had recovered from COVID-19.

J is TRBJ1-4 and V is TRBV3-1 (or the pseudogene TRBV3-2), with 7 positions matching TRBD1. The V and J ends lost 6 bases and 4 bases, in that order; junction bases with no gene match: 5. The CDR3 is made up of 14 amino acids. CDR1 is LGHDT, CDR2 YNNKEL, per germline (reference sequence). The CDR3 loop is CASSTRGNNEKLFF. The CDR3 DNA sequence: TGTGCCAGCAGTACCAGGGGGAATAATGAAAAACTGTTTTTT.

V and J are TRBV5-4 and TRBJ1-1; a weak D match, TRBD1 (6 bases). The CDR3 sequence is 16 residues long. V shed 3 bases and J shed 7 bases, with 22 bases lying between them. Germline V lookup: CDR1 SGHNT, CDR2 YYREEE (reference sequence). The CDR3 sequence is CASSWGITGSLGEAFF. In nucleotides, the CDR3 is TGTGCCAGCAGCTGGGGGATAACAGGGTCTTTAGGTGAAGCTTTCTTT.

This clone was counted a few times. The rearrangement uses TRBV3-1 (or the pseudogene TRBV3-2) and TRBJ1-1, with a tentative D call TRBD1 (5 bases). V dropped 0 bases and J dropped 4 bases, with 18 bases sitting between them. The CDR3 totals 17 residues. Per germline, CDR1 LGHDT and CDR2 YNNKEL (reference sequence). CDR3 DNA: TGTGCCAGCAGCCAAGATGTGGGGCAGACCTCGGTCACTGAAGCTTTCTTT. This encodes CASSQDVGQTSVTEAFF.

The chain couples TRBV2 to TRBJ1-3, with no clear D. The germline CDR1 and CDR2 sequences are SNHLY and FYNNEI. V was shortened by 5 bases and J by 0 bases, with 11 bases between the two germline ends. This CDR3 region has 15 residues. DNA for the CDR3: TGTGCCAGCAGTCGAGCCAGGCTCTCTGGAAACACCATATATTTT. Protein: CASSRARLSGNTIYF.

This rearrangement joins TRBV6-6 to TRBJ2-7, with a weak D call TRBD1 (5 bases). V was clipped by 0 bases and J by 9 bases, with 18 bases between them. The germline V gene encodes CDR1 MNHNY and CDR2 SVGAGI (reference sequence). This CDR3 has 15 residues. CDR3 in amino acids: CASSYSGQQGYAQYF. CDR3 nucleotides: TGTGCCAGCAGTTACTCCGGCCAGCAGGGTTATGCGCAGTACTTC.

The chain is built from TRBV10-3 and TRBJ1-5; D is uncertain. The germline CDR1 and CDR2 sequences are ENHRY and SYGVKD. Trimming shortened V by 2 bases and J by 0 bases, and 14 bases separated the two germline ends. The CDR3 length is 17 residues. CDR3 sequence: CAISEGPRSDSNQPQHF. CDR3 DNA sequence: TGTGCCATCAGTGAGGGGCCGCGCTCGGATAGCAATCAGCCCCAGCATTTT.

The chain combines TRBV7-6 with TRBJ2-3; the match to TRBD1 covers 9 bases. Looked up from germline, CDR1 is SGHVS and CDR2 is FNYEAQ. The CDR3 length is 16 residues. V lost 5 bases, J lost 2 bases, and 8 bases stayed unmatched. Written as DNA, the CDR3 is TGTGCCAGCAGCAGTGCACAGGGGGCCGTCACAGATACGCAGTATTTT. This encodes CASSSAQGAVTDTQYF. Full variable domain (remainder filled in from reference TRBV7-6 and TRBJ2-3): GAGVSQSPRYKVTKRGQDVALRCDPISGHVSLYWYRQALGQGPEFLTYFNYEAQQDKSGLPNDRFSAERPEGSISTLTIQRTEQRDSAMYRCASSSAQGAVTDTQYFGPGTRLTVL.

The chain joins TRBV30 to TRBJ1-2; possible D gene TRBD1, 6 bases. The germline V and J ends were trimmed by 4 bases and 5 bases, with 8 bases remaining between them. CDR1 is GTSNPN, CDR2 SVGIG, per germline (reference sequence). The CDR3 is 11 amino acids. The CDR3 is CAWNREYGYTF. CDR3 DNA sequence: TGTGCCTGGAACAGGGAGTATGGCTACACCTTC.

J is TRBJ2-1 and V is TRBV27; 10 bases agree with TRBD2. V lost 4 bases and J lost 7; bases outside the gene matches: 16. The germline V gene encodes CDR1 MNHEY and CDR2 SMNVEV (reference sequence). This CDR3 is 18 amino acids long. The CDR3 bases are TGTGCCAGCAGTTCCTACTCTAGCGGGAGCTTTCTGTGGAATGAGCAGTTCTTC. Protein: CASSSYSSGSFLWNEQFF.

The chain carries TRBV6-5 and TRBJ2-5; tentative D call: TRBD1 (6 bases). Per the germline V gene, CDR1 is MNHEY and CDR2 is SVGAGI. V shed 6 bases and J shed 2 bases, with 10 bases lying between them. This CDR3 has 13 amino acids. CDR3 in DNA: TGTGCCAGCAGAAGGACAGTACAAGAGACCCAGTACTTC. It translates to CASRRTVQETQYF.